This record looks at one TCR beta chain sequence and its context. These data originate in a study of blood T cell repertoires in COVID-19. Study as a whole: The United States, Italy and Spain supplied acute and convalescent COVID-19 samples. Sources were T cells, B-cell-depleted T cells, or PBMCs; the material itself was cDNA or gDNA.

V lost 3 bases, J lost 1 base, and 9 bases lay in between. CDR1 and CDR2 from the germline V gene are MNHEY and SMNVEV (reference sequence). This CDR3 contains 15 residues. Per the original methods: Amplification of reference gene primers was used by the study to estimate nucleated cell counts. Some clones are missing from TCRdb's copy, which holds only in-frame ones; the method was immunoSEQ multiplex PCR. Clonal size and the V and J genes are those of that table, whereas D and trimming came from the DNA. This sample has about 74,000 clones, with roughly 90% found just once. The sequenced material came from peripheral blood. The receptor's source is a human donor in a cohort sampled during active COVID-19. The genes are TRBV27 and TRBJ2-2; the D gene is possibly TRBD1 (6 bases). CDR3 loop: CASSFQTGNTGELFF. CDR3 DNA: TGTGCCAGCAGTTTTCAGACAGGGAACACCGGGGAGCTGTTTTTT.